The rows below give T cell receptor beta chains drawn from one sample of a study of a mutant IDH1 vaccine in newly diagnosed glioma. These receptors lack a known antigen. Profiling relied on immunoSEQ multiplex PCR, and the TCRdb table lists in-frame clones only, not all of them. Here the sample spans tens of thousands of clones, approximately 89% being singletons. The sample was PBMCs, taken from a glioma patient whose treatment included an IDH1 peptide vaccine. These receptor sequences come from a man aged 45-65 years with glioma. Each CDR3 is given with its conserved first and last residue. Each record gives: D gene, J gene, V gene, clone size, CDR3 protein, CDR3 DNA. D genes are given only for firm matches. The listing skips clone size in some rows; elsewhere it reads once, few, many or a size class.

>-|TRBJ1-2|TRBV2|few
CASNPLTDRNYGYTF
TGTGCCAGCAACCCACTAACCGACAGAAACTATGGCTACACCTTC
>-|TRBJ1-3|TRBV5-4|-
CASSFSSSGNTIYF
TGTGCCAGCAGCTTTAGCTCCTCTGGAAACACCATATATTTT
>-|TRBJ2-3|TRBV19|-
CASKRSDTQYF
TGTGCCAGTAAAAGGTCGGATACGCAGTATTTT
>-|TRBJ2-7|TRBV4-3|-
CASSQDPHRVAEQYF
TGCGCCAGCAGCCAAGATCCTCACAGGGTGGCCGAGCAGTACTTC
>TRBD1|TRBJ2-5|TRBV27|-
CASSLSLTGQETQYF
TGTGCCAGCAGTTTATCCCTGACAGGGCAAGAGACCCAGTACTTC
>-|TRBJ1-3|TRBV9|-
CASSERGGRTGNTIYF
TGTGCCAGCAGCGAGAGGGGGGGCAGAACTGGAAACACCATATATTTT
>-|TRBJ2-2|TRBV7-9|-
CASSATEMSSGELFF
TGTGCCAGCAGCGCGACGGAGATGAGTAGCGGGGAGCTGTTTTTT
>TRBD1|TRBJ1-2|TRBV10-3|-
CAISSTGTGGDYGYTF
TGTGCCATCAGTTCGACCGGGACAGGGGGGGACTATGGCTACACCTTC
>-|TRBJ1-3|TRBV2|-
CASSELGGAPIYF
TGTGCCAGCAGTGAATTAGGCGGAGCACCCATATATTTT
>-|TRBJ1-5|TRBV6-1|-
CASIPTGGSQPQHF
TGTGCCAGCATCCCCACGGGGGGTTCCCAGCCCCAGCATTTT
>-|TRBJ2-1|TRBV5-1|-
CASSLGGGDEQFF
TGCGCCAGCAGCTTGGGGGGGGGCGATGAGCAGTTCTTC
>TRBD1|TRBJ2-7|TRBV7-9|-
CASSRTGSYEQYF
TGTGCCAGCAGCCGGACAGGCTCCTACGAGCAGTACTTC
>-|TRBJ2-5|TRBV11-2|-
CASSQKARWRNKETQYF
TGTGCCAGCAGCCAGAAAGCCCGTTGGAGAAATAAAGAGACCCAGTACTTC
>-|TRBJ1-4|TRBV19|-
CASSGWVDEKLFF
TGTGCCAGTAGCGGCTGGGTCGATGAAAAACTGTTTTTT